This section outlines one T cell receptor (beta chain) sequence together with its context. The antigen remains unidentified. This entry comes from a study of CD8 T cells in ankylosing spondylitis. From the 5' RACE reads, TCRdb called clonotypes with MiXCR, one entry per CDR3 protein. The sample shows approximately 190,000 distinct CDR3 sequences, over 10% of them seen only once. Overall study findings and caveats: Previous work reported some of these motif variants in the synovial fluid and blood of reactive arthritis. Seemingly distinctive of ankylosing spondylitis blood was a TCR beta motif formed by eight highly homologous variants. Significant enrichment of disease-linked clones was reportedly seen in matched ankylosing spondylitis synovial fluid. Disease-linked clones were found to be CD8+ and relatively rare in peripheral blood.

This TCR came from a female donor with ankylosing spondylitis or in good health (not recorded which). Sequenced sample: blood, either unsorted or a sorted T cell fraction (not recorded which).

Written as DNA, the CDR3 is TGTGCCAGCAGCTCCATAACTGGGCAGGGGGTTCGTGAGCAGTTCTTC. Protein sequence: CASSSITGQGVREQFF. The chain employs TRBV11-2 and TRBJ2-1; 7 bases fit TRBD1. In germline, CDR1 is SGHAT, CDR2 FQNNGV. The CDR3 length is 16 residues. Unmatched junction bases numbered 15, after V lost 4 bases and J lost 9 bases.